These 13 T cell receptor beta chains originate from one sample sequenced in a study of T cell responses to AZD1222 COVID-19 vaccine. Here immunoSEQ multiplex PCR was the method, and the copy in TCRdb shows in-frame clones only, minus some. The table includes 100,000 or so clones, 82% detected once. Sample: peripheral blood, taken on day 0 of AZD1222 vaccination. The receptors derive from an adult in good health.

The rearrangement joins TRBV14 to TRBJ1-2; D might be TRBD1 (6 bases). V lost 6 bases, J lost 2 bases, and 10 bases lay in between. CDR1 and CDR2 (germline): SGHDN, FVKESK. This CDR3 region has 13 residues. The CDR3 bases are TGTGCCAGCAGTCGGACAGAGAACTATGGCTACACCTTC. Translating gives CASSRTENYGYTF.

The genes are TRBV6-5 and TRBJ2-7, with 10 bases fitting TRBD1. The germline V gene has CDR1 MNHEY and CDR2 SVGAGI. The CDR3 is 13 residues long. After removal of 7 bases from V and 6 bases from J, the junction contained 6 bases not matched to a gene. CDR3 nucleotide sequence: TGTGCCAGCAAGGGACAGGGGACTTCCGAGCAGTACTTC. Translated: CASKGQGTSEQYF.

The CDR3 bases are TGTGCCAGCAGTTACGACAGCCGAGCGATCTATGGCTACACCTTC. This codes for CASSYDSRAIYGYTF. This chain joins TRBV6-2 or TRBV6-3 and TRBJ1-2, with TRBD1 as a possible D gene (5 bases). Germline-derived CDR1 and CDR2 are MNHEY and SVGEGT. There are 15 residues in the CDR3. V lost 2 bases to trimming and J lost 4 bases, with 14 bases between them.

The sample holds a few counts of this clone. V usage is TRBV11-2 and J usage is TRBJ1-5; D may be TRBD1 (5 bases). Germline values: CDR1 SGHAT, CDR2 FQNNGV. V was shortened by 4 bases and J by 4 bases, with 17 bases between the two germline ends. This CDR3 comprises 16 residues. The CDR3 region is CASSSLRDGVNQPQHF. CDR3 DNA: TGTGCCAGCAGCTCGCTCCGGGACGGAGTGAATCAGCCCCAGCATTTT.

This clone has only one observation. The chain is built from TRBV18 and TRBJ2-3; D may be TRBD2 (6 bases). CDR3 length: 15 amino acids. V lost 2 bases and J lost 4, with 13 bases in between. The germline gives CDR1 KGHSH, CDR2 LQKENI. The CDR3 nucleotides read TGTGCCAGCTCACCAATGGGGGGACTCCCAGATACGCAGTATTTT. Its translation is CASSPMGGLPDTQYF.

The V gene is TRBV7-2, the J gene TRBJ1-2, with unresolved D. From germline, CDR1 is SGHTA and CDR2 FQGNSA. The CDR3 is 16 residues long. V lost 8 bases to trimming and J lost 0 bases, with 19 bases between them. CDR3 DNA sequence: TGTGCCAGCCCCCGAGGAGGCGGGAACGCTAACTATGGCTACACCTTC. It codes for CASPRGGGNANYGYTF.

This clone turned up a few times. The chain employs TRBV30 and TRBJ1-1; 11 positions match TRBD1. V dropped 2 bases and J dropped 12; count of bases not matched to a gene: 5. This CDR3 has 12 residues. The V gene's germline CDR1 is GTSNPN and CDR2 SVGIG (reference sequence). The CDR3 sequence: CAWSTGQGGSFF. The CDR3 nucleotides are TGTGCCTGGAGTACGGGACAGGGGGGGTCTTTCTTT.

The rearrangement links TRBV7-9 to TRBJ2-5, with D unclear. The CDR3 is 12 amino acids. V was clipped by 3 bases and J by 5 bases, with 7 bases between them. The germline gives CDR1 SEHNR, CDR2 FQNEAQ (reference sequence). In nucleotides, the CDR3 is TGTGCCAGCAGCTTTCAAGGGGAGACCCAGTACTTC. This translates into CASSFQGETQYF.

This CDR3 is CASSSGGYGYTF. In DNA, the CDR3 is TGTGCCAGCAGCTCGGGCGGGTATGGCTACACCTTC. The rearrangement uses TRBV5-6 and TRBJ1-2, with no clear D. Germline CDR1 and CDR2: SGHDT and YYEEEE. Trimming took 3 bases from V and 5 from J, leaving 8 bases between them. The CDR3 is 12 amino acids. Full variable domain (remainder filled in from reference TRBV5-6 and TRBJ1-2): DAGVTQSPTHLIKTRGQQVTLRCSPKSGHDTVSWYQQALGQGPQFIFQYYEEEERQRGNFPDRFSGHQFPNYSSELNVNALLLGDSALYLCASSSGGYGYTFGSGTRLTVV.

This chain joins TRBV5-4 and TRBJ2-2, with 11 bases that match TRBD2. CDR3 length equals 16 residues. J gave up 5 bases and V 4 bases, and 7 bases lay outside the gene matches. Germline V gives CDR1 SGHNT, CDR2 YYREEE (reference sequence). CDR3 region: CASSGSGGARTGELFF. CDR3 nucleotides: TGTGCCAGCAGCGGTAGCGGGGGGGCCAGGACCGGGGAGCTGTTTTTT.

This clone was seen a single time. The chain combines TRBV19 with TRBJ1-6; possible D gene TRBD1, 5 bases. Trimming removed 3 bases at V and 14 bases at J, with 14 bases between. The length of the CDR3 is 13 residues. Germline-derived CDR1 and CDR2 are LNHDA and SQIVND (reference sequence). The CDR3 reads CASSIRQWGTLHF. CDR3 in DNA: TGTGCCAGTAGTATCCGGCAATGGGGGACCCTCCACTTT.

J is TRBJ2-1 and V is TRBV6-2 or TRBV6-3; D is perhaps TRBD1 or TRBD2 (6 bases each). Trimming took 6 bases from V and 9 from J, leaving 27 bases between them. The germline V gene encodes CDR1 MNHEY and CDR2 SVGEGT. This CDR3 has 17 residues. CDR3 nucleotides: TGTGCCAGCAGCCCTGATTGGGGGGCGCCTGCGAGGGGTGAGCAGTTCTTC. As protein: CASSPDWGAPARGEQFF.

CDR3 DNA: TGTGCCAGCAGCCAAGACTTGGGGGGGTGGTCCTACAATGAGCAGTTCTTC. Translating gives CASSQDLGGWSYNEQFF. The chain carries TRBV4-2 and TRBJ2-1; 7 positions agree with TRBD2. Germline V gives CDR1 LGHNA, CDR2 YNFKEQ. V shed 0 bases, J shed 1 base, and the junction held 6 bases outside the gene matches. This CDR3 has 17 amino acids.